Following are 11 T cell receptor beta chains from one sample sequenced in a study of shared clonotypes between healthy human individuals. TCRdb keeps only in-frame clones here, not all; method: immunoSEQ multiplex PCR. The sample carries about a million clones, 70% to 80% recorded once. The sample consisted of memory CD4+ T cells from PBMCs. Subset defined: CD45RA-negative fraction. These receptors were taken from a man aged 18 to 30 in good health. Some clones in this sample may be carry-over from other donors' samples.

This chain connects TRBV9 to TRBJ2-7, with 10 bases lining up with TRBD1. V shed 0 bases and J 5 bases; nucleotides not matched to a gene: 8. The CDR3 extends over 16 amino acids. Germline V lookup: CDR1 SGDLS, CDR2 YYNGEE. DNA of the CDR3: TGTGCCAGCAGCGTAGGGCTGGGACAGGGGATCAACGAGCAGTACTTC. Amino acids: CASSVGLGQGINEQYF. Together with reference TRBV9 and TRBJ2-7, the CDR3 gives the full variable domain: DSGVTQTPKHLITATGQRVTLRCSPRSGDLSVYWYQQSLDQGLQFLIQYYNGEERAKGNILERFSAQQFPDLHSELNLSSLELGDSALYFCASSVGLGQGINEQYFGPGTRLTVT.

V is TRBV6-5 and J is TRBJ1-3; no clear D. The germline V gene has CDR1 MNHEY and CDR2 SVGAGI. The germline V and J ends were trimmed by 5 bases and 4 bases, with 9 bases remaining between them. CDR3 length: 13 amino acids. Here the CDR3 reads CASSPELGNTIYF. CDR3 DNA: TGTGCCAGCAGTCCAGAACTGGGAAACACCATATATTTT.

The chain has TRBV6-6 and TRBJ2-2; 9 nucleotides line up with TRBD2. V lost 9 bases and J lost 6; bases outside the gene matches: 5. Germline CDR1 reads MNHNY; CDR2 reads SVGAGI (reference sequence). CDR3 length: 13 amino acids. The CDR3: CASTGTSSGELFF. The CDR3 nucleotides are TGTGCCAGTACCGGGACTAGCTCCGGGGAGCTGTTTTTT.

Concerning this clone: This probably arose from a read error, given a far larger clone one base away. Different DNA sequences within this sample yield the same CDR3. The J gene is TRBJ1-1, the V gene TRBV7-2, with 7 bases that match TRBD1. This CDR3 has 13 residues. V was pared by 6 bases and J by 3 bases, with 4 bases of the junction left unmatched. Looked up from germline, CDR1 is SGHTA and CDR2 is FQGNSA. The CDR3 region is CASSLTGDTEAFF. Here the CDR3 DNA reads TGTGCCAGCAGTTTAACAGGGGACACTGAAGCTTTCTTT.

This chain connects TRBV5-1 to TRBJ1-4; D is ambiguous. Trimming pared 4 bases from V and 0 bases from J, leaving 7 bases between. Germline V gene data show CDR1 as SGHRS and CDR2 as YFSETQ. The CDR3 runs to 14 residues. The CDR3 DNA sequence: TGCGCCAGCAGCCCGGTTGCAACTAATGAAAAACTGTTTTTT. It is translated as CASSPVATNEKLFF.

In this sample, this clone turned up many times. The same CDR3 can be traced to other DNA sequences in this sample. The chain recombines TRBV30 with TRBJ1-6; 8 bases fit TRBD1. CDR3 length equals 18 residues. Looked up from germline, CDR1 is GTSNPN and CDR2 is SVGIG (reference sequence). Trimming took 1 base from V and 7 from J; bases not matched to a gene: 15. DNA for the CDR3: TGTGCCTGGAGTGGCAGTCGGACAGGGCTGTCTGGAAATTCACCCCTCCACTTT. Protein product: CAWSGSRTGLSGNSPLHF. Based on the CDR3 plus reference TRBV30 and TRBJ1-6, the full variable domain is SQTIHQWPATLVQPVGSPLSLECTVEGTSNPNLYWYRQAAGRGLQLLFYSVGIGQISSEVPQNLSASRPQDRQFILSSKKLLLSDSGFYLCAWSGSRTGLSGNSPLHFGNGTRLTVT.

The CDR3 loop is CASPRGLPSTDTQYF. The CDR3 region has the DNA TGTGCCAGCCCACGGGGGCTCCCCAGCACAGATACGCAGTATTTT. The rearrangement joins TRBV25-1 to TRBJ2-3; D tentatively fits TRBD1 or TRBD2 (6 bases each). CDR1 is MGHDK and CDR2 is SYGVNS in the germline V gene. The CDR3 sequence is 15 residues long. The V gene lost 8 bases and the J gene lost 0 bases, with 15 bases spanning the gap.

This chain links TRBV5-4 with TRBJ1-4; 7 bases are shared with TRBD1. There are 15 residues in the CDR3. J lost 8 bases, V lost 4 bases, and 11 bases had no gene match. Germline assignment: CDR1 SGHNT and CDR2 YYREEE (reference sequence). The CDR3 bases are TGTGCCAGCAGCCCACGACAGGGAGGCCCGGAAAAACTGTTTTTT. This codes for CASSPRQGGPEKLFF.

CDR3 sequence (DNA): TGTGCCAGCAGTGACTCCGGGACAGGGGGCTCAGATACGCAGTATTTT. It yields the protein CASSDSGTGGSDTQYF. This chain connects TRBV5-6 to TRBJ2-3; TRBD1 aligns across 12 bases. The germline V gene encodes CDR1 SGHDT and CDR2 YYEEEE. CDR3 length: 16 amino acids. The V segment lost 5 bases and the J segment 4 bases; nucleotides outside the gene matches: 8.

Regarding this clone: Other DNA sequences of this sample code for an identical CDR3. The chain employs TRBV7-9 and TRBJ2-7, with unresolved D. The length of the CDR3 is 13 residues. The germline V gene has CDR1 SEHNR and CDR2 FQNEAQ (reference sequence). Between the trimmed V and J ends, which lost 4 bases and 6 bases, there was a span of 13 bases. The CDR3 DNA reads as TGTGCCAGCAGCTCCGCGCCAAGGAGCGAGCAGTACTTC. Translated: CASSSAPRSEQYF.

This rearrangement joins TRBV30 to TRBJ2-7; 11 bases agree with TRBD2. The CDR3 spans 16 residues. V was pared by 0 bases and J by 2 bases, with 6 bases of the junction left unmatched. From germline, CDR1 is GTSNPN and CDR2 SVGIG (reference sequence). CDR3 region: CAWSVRLAGGAYEQYF. CDR3 DNA sequence: TGTGCCTGGAGTGTACGGCTAGCGGGGGGCGCCTACGAGCAGTACTTC.